Listed below are T cell receptor beta chains from one sample, sequenced in a study of molecular identifiers for immune sequencing clone quantification. TCRdb reanalysed the PCR reads using MiXCR and keeps one entry per CDR3 protein. The sample holds over 300,000 distinct CDR3 sequences; 24% are singletons and the top ten take 0.65% to 0.75%. Material: naive CD8+ T cells from blood, with Jurkat cell RNA spiked in. Every receptor here comes from a human donor in good health. Some libraries in this study had Jurkat cell RNA spiked in. The CDR3 runs from the conserved cysteine through the conserved F or W. The D gene is left open where the match is weak. Part of the rows lack a size; the others show once, few, many or a class for expanded clones.

>TRBJ2-1|TRBD2|TRBV23-1|many
TGCGCCAGCAGTCAAGTAGCGGGCACCAGCAATGAGCAGTTCTTC
CASSQVAGTSNEQFF
>TRBJ2-7|TRBD1|TRBV3-1|many
TGCGCCAGCAGCCAAGACAGGGCCACCTACGAGCAGTACTTC
CASSQDRATYEQYF
>TRBJ2-3|-|TRBV7-3|few
TGTGCCAGCAGCCGCGTCGGGGGAGTTAGCACAGATACGCAGTATTTT
CASSRVGGVSTDTQYF
>TRBJ2-1|-|TRBV4-3|-
TGCGCCAGCAGCCAAGATACAGGGACGGGGGATGAGCAGTTCTTC
CASSQDTGTGDEQFF
>TRBJ2-1|-|TRBV12-5|many
TGTGCTAGTGGTTTGGGTTTGTCGCGGCCCGGGGAGCAGTTCTTC
CASGLGLSRPGEQFF
>TRBJ1-1|-|TRBV12-5|once
TGTGCTAGTGGTTTGGTTGGATATGGGGACGGGGCTGGGACCACTGAAGCTTTCTTT
CASGLVGYGDGAGTTEAFF
>TRBJ2-5|TRBD1|TRBV25-1|few
TGTGCCAGCAGTGAGTGGACAGGGGGCCAAGAGACCCAGTACTTC
CASSEWTGGQETQYF
>TRBJ2-7|-|TRBV4-3|-
TGCGCCCGCAGCCAAGATGCGACGGGGAGCTCCTACGAGCAGTACTTC
CARSQDATGSSYEQYF
>TRBJ1-6|-|TRBV28|few
TGTGCCAGCAGTCAACGACAGAGCAATTCCCCACCCCTCCACTTT
CASSQRQSNSPPLHF
>TRBJ2-7|-|TRBV19|few
TGTGCCAGTAGTATTCCCGGGTACGAGCAGTACTTC
CASSIPGYEQYF
>TRBJ2-3|-|TRBV18|-
TGTGCCAGCTCACCTCTGGAGGGGGCGGCAGATACGCAGTATTTT
CASSPLEGAADTQYF
>TRBJ2-7|-|TRBV12-3/TRBV12-4|-
TGTGCCAGCAGTTTCGCCGCCGAGCAGTACTTC
CASSFAAEQYF
>TRBJ2-3|TRBD1|TRBV15|many
TGTGCCACCAGCACCTCCAGGGGGCAACCAGATACGCAGTATTTT
CATSTSRGQPDTQYF
>TRBJ2-1|TRBD1|TRBV13|-
TGTGCCAGCGGGGCCCCCGACAGGGAGCATGAGCAGTTCTTC
CASGAPDREHEQFF
>TRBJ2-1|-|TRBV24-1|many
TGTGCCACCACCCCCCGGGGAGTGGATGAGCAGTTCTTC
CATTPRGVDEQFF
>TRBJ2-3|TRBD2|TRBV5-4|many
TGTGCCAGCAGCTCGCCGGGACTACCCCTTGGTACGCAGTATTTT
CASSSPGLPLGTQYF
>TRBJ2-1|TRBD1|TRBV12-5|few
TGTGCTAGTGGTTTCGGGACAGGGTATGTCTACAATGAGCAGTTCTTC
CASGFGTGYVYNEQFF
>TRBJ2-6|-|TRBV30|many
TGTGCCTGGAGTGATACGCAAACTGGGGCCAACGTCCTGACTTTC
CAWSDTQTGANVLTF
>TRBJ2-7|TRBD1|TRBV9|few
TGTGCCAGCAGCCCGGACGGACAGGGGATCTACGAGCAGTACTTC
CASSPDGQGIYEQYF
>TRBJ2-7|-|TRBV11-2|few
TGTGCCAGCAGCTTAGTTGTTCGACCGAAGGGTTACGAGCAGTACTTC
CASSLVVRPKGYEQYF
>TRBJ1-5|-|TRBV21-1|many
TGTGCCAGCAGCAAATCACCCAGGGCCAGCCGGGACAGGCACAATCAGCCCCAGCATTTT
CASSKSPRASRDRHNQPQHF
>TRBJ1-1|-|TRBV25-1|-
TGTGCCAGCAGCCCTGGAGGGGTCACTGAAGCTTTCTTT
CASSPGGVTEAFF
>TRBJ2-5|-|TRBV5-1|-
TGCGCCAGCAGCTGGGGGACTGGACCAGAGGCCCAGTACTTC
CASSWGTGPEAQYF
>TRBJ2-5|-|TRBV19|many
TGTGCCAGTAGTACGGACACCCAAGAGACCCAGTACTTC
CASSTDTQETQYF
>TRBJ1-5|-|TRBV7-6|many
TGTGCCAGCCGTACAAAAGAAGGGTCGGGGAATCAGCCCCAGCATTTT
CASRTKEGSGNQPQHF
>TRBJ2-7|-|TRBV4-2|many
TGTGCCAGCAGCCAAGTTGGCACGGACTACGAGCAGTACTTC
CASSQVGTDYEQYF
>TRBJ2-5|-|TRBV7-3|few
TGTGCCAGCAGCTTAAGCCCGACTAGTACATGGGAGACCCAGTACTTC
CASSLSPTSTWETQYF
>TRBJ1-2|-|TRBV2|-
TGTGCCAGCAGTGGGGTTACAGGGAGTTATGGCTACACCTTC
CASSGVTGSYGYTF
>TRBJ2-2|-|TRBV30|many
TGTGCCTGGGCTATCACCGGGGAGCTGTTTTTT
CAWAITGELFF
>TRBJ2-7|-|TRBV4-3|-
TGCGCCAGCAGCCAAGCGGGACGCTTCCGCGACGAGCAGTACTTC
CASSQAGRFRDEQYF
>TRBJ2-7|TRBD1|TRBV7-9|-
TGTGCCAGCACCGCCGGACAGGGGGCGCCACCCGAGCAGTACTTC
CASTAGQGAPPEQYF
>TRBJ1-1|-|TRBV6-2/TRBV6-3|-
TGTGCCTCCCAGCTAGGGAACGGGATGAACACTGAAGCTTTCTTT
CASQLGNGMNTEAFF
>TRBJ2-2|-|TRBV7-9|-
TGTGCCAGCAGCACCCCGGACGGGAACACCGGGGAGCTGTTTTTT
CASSTPDGNTGELFF
>TRBJ2-1|-|TRBV28|many
TGTGCCAGCAGACCGGGACACCTATACAATGAGCAGTTCTTC
CASRPGHLYNEQFF
>TRBJ2-3|TRBD2|TRBV7-9|-
TGTGCCAGCAGCTTAGCGCGGGCTAGCGGATTCACAGATACGCAGTATTTT
CASSLARASGFTDTQYF
>TRBJ1-1|-|TRBV7-6|many
TGTGCCAGCAGCTTAATTGGAGGGGAAGCTTTCTTT
CASSLIGGEAFF
>TRBJ1-2|-|TRBV2|many
TGTGCCCGACAAAGGGACAACTATGGCTACACCTTC
CARQRDNYGYTF
>TRBJ2-7|-|TRBV20-1|-
TGCAGTGCTTGGGCCCTACTAGCCTCCTACGAGCAGTACTTC
CSAWALLASYEQYF
>TRBJ2-2|TRBD1|TRBV27|-
TGTACCAGCAGATCGACCGGGACAGGGGCCGGGGAGCTGTTTTTT
CTSRSTGTGAGELFF
>TRBJ2-7|-|TRBV10-3|-
TGTGCCATCTCCCTCGCGGGGGCCCAGGGGTCCTACGAGCAGTACTTC
CAISLAGAQGSYEQYF
>TRBJ2-2|-|TRBV7-9|many
TGTGCCAGCAGCCTGGATCCGCACAGGGTCACCGGGGAGCTGTTTTTT
CASSLDPHRVTGELFF
>TRBJ2-7|-|TRBV7-9|-
TGTGCGCGCAGCTTAGGGGCCTACGAGCAGTACTTC
CARSLGAYEQYF
>TRBJ2-7|-|TRBV19|many
TGTGCCAGTAGTCCCTCGGGGCCCTACGAGCAGTACTTC
CASSPSGPYEQYF
>TRBJ1-2|-|TRBV5-1|many
TGCGCCAGCACTTTCCACCCGACAGAAAACTATGGCTACACCTTC
CASTFHPTENYGYTF
>TRBJ1-5|TRBD1|TRBV27|-
TGTGCCAGCAGCCCCGCCCAGGGACAGACCGTAGAGCAGCCCCAGCATTTT
CASSPAQGQTVEQPQHF
>TRBJ2-2|-|TRBV2|-
TGTGCCAGCACCGACTGGGGGGCCGCGAACACCGGGGAGCCGTTTTTT
CASTDWGAANTGEPFF
>TRBJ2-7|TRBD2|TRBV20-1|-
TGCAGTGCTAGTACCGCGGATTCACTAGCGGGAGGGCCCTACGAGCAGTACTTC
CSASTADSLAGGPYEQYF
>TRBJ2-5|-|TRBV2|many
TGTGCCAGCGATCTTACAGACCAAGAGACCCAGTACTTC
CASDLTDQETQYF
>TRBJ1-5|-|TRBV7-9|many
TGTGCCAGCAGCTTAGGGACAGATAGCAATCAGCCCCAGCATTTT
CASSLGTDSNQPQHF
>TRBJ2-3|-|TRBV7-2|many
TGTGCCAGCAGCTTAGGAACCGGGGCGTACTTGCGTAAAGATACGCAGTATTTT
CASSLGTGAYLRKDTQYF
>TRBJ2-1|TRBD1|TRBV13|-
TGTGCCAGCAGCCCCTCAGGGGGCTGGTACAATGAGCAGTTCTTC
CASSPSGGWYNEQFF
>TRBJ2-1|-|TRBV6-2/TRBV6-3|many
TGTGCCAGCAGTTACTCGAAGGTCGCGGCGGAGCAGTTCTTC
CASSYSKVAAEQFF